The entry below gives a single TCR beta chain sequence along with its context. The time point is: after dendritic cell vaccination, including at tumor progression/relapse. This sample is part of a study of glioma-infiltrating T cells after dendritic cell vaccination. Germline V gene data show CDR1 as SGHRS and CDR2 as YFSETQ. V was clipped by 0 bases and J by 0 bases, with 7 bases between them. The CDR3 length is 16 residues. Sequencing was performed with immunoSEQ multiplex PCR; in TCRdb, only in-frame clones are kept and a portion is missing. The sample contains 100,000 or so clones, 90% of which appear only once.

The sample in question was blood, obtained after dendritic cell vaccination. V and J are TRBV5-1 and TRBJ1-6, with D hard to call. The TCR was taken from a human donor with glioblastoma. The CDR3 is CASSLAESSYNSPLHF. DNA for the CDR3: TGCGCCAGCAGCTTGGCCGAGAGCTCCTATAATTCACCCCTCCACTTT. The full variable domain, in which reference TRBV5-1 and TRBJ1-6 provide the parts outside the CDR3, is KAGVTQTPRYLIKTRGQQVTLSCSPISGHRSVSWYQQTPGQGLQFLFEYFSETQRNKGNFPGRFSGRQFSNSRSEMNVSTLELGDSALYLCASSLAESSYNSPLHFGNGTRLTVT.